This passage covers 15 T cell receptor beta chains from one sample sequenced in a study of OX40 agonist ivuxolimab in advanced cancers. Receptor amplification or capture employed the immunoSEQ multiplex PCR assay. TCRdb re-hosts the immuneACCESS table, in-frame sequences only. Its copies lack some clones; in the studies checked, an unresolved V gene accounts for under half of them, and the cause for the rest is not known. The sample has roughly 100,000 clones on record, more than 85% of them singletons. The leading ten clones occupy 0.26% of the sample. Sequenced here: CD4+ or CD8+ T cells sorted from blood, sampled in a trial of the OX40 agonist ivuxolimab. All receptors come from an adult with an advanced solid tumor such as melanoma, head and neck, liver or kidney cancer.

The chain carries TRBV6-1 and TRBJ2-1; TRBD1 matches 9 bases. Germline-derived CDR1 and CDR2 are MNHNS and SASEGT. V shed 8 bases and J 6 bases; nucleotides not matched to a gene: 5. The CDR3 totals 13 residues. In nucleotides, the CDR3 is TGTGCCAGCCGTACAGGGGGCGGCAATGAGCAGTTCTTC. It translates to CASRTGGGNEQFF.

The V gene is TRBV19, the J gene TRBJ1-2; TRBD1 aligns across 8 bases. The J segment lost 0 bases and the V segment lost 3 bases, leaving 12 bases of the junction unmatched. This CDR3 is 18 amino acids long. CDR1 LNHDA and CDR2 SQIVND come from the germline V gene (reference sequence). In DNA, the CDR3 is TGTGCCAGTAGTATTTCGGCCGGGACAGGAGTTGCTAACTATGGCTACACCTTC. Its translation: CASSISAGTGVANYGYTF.

This clone was detected only once. V is TRBV5-1 and J is TRBJ2-5; no reliable D call. Germline V gives CDR1 SGHRS, CDR2 YFSETQ. CDR3 size: 13 residues. Trimming took 0 bases from V and 4 from J, leaving 7 bases between them. The CDR3 sequence: CASSLDPRETQYF. CDR3 nucleotides: TGCGCCAGCAGCTTGGACCCGCGAGAGACCCAGTACTTC. Supplemented by reference TRBV5-1 and TRBJ2-5, the full variable domain reads KAGVTQTPRYLIKTRGQQVTLSCSPISGHRSVSWYQQTPGQGLQFLFEYFSETQRNKGNFPGRFSGRQFSNSRSEMNVSTLELGDSALYLCASSLDPRETQYFGPGTRLLVL.

The chain combines TRBV7-9 with TRBJ1-5, with D possibly being TRBD1 (5 bases). Per germline, CDR1 SEHNR and CDR2 FQNEAQ (reference sequence). V lost 5 bases to trimming and J lost 5 bases, with 10 bases between them. The CDR3 is 13 residues long. The CDR3 DNA is TGTGCCAGCAGCACCCAGGGAGATCAGCCCCAGCATTTT. Protein: CASSTQGDQPQHF.

The gene calls are TRBV28 and TRBJ2-1, with D perhaps TRBD1 (6 bases). Trimming took 8 bases from V and 9 from J, leaving 14 bases between them. The CDR3 covers 12 residues. Germline V CDR1 and CDR2: MDHEN, SYDVKM. The CDR3 spells CASGRGWGEQFF. Written as DNA, the CDR3 is TGTGCCAGCGGCAGGGGTTGGGGTGAGCAGTTCTTC. The full variable domain, rest sourced from reference TRBV28 and TRBJ2-1, is DVKVTQSSRYLVKRTGEKVFLECVQDMDHENMFWYRQDPGLGLRLIYFSYDVKMKEKGDIPEGYSVSREKKERFSLILESASTNQTSMYLCASGRGWGEQFFGPGTRLTVL.

The chain employs TRBV27 and TRBJ2-1; D is ambiguous. This CDR3 contains 13 residues. V was pared by 2 bases and J by 6 bases, with 8 bases between. Germline loops: CDR1 MNHEY, CDR2 SMNVEV (reference sequence). CDR3 sequence reads: CASSLRLSNEQFF. CDR3 sequence (DNA): TGTGCCAGCAGTTTACGCCTAAGCAATGAGCAGTTCTTC.

The chain combines TRBV9 with TRBJ1-5; D unresolved. Between the trimmed V and J ends, which lost 3 bases and 0 bases, there was a span of 10 bases. The CDR3 consists of 15 residues. Germline loops: CDR1 SGDLS, CDR2 YYNGEE. The CDR3 loop is CASSDNPYSNQPQHF. CDR3 nucleotides: TGTGCCAGCAGCGACAATCCTTATAGCAATCAGCCCCAGCATTTT.

This clone was picked up one time. The chain recombines TRBV5-1 with TRBJ1-5; 11 nucleotides align to TRBD1. In germline, CDR1 is SGHRS, CDR2 YFSETQ. The V gene end was trimmed by 7 bases and the J gene end by 0 bases; junction bases not matched to a gene: 9. CDR3 length: 17 amino acids. DNA for the CDR3: TGCGCCAGCCGTCCCGGGACAGGGGGACTTAGCAATCAGCCCCAGCATTTT. Translation: CASRPGTGGLSNQPQHF. The full variable domain, its missing parts supplied by reference TRBV5-1 and TRBJ1-5, is KAGVTQTPRYLIKTRGQQVTLSCSPISGHRSVSWYQQTPGQGLQFLFEYFSETQRNKGNFPGRFSGRQFSNSRSEMNVSTLELGDSALYLCASRPGTGGLSNQPQHFGDGTRLSIL.

The chain uses TRBV5-4 and TRBJ1-2; D possibly corresponds to TRBD1 (5 bases). CDR1 and CDR2 from the germline V gene are SGHNT and YYREEE (reference sequence). The CDR3 has 13 amino acids. Deletions cut 7 bases from V and 8 bases from J, with 18 bases between. The CDR3 DNA is TGTGCCAGCGGAACCAGGGCCGCCGGGGGCTACACCTTC. It encodes CASGTRAAGGYTF.

The chain uses TRBV5-8 and TRBJ1-1; TRBD1 is a possible D gene (6 bases). Trimming shortened V by 7 bases and J by 4 bases, and 14 bases separated the two germline ends. The CDR3 sequence is 13 residues long. Looked up from germline, CDR1 is SGHTS and CDR2 is YDEGEE. This chain's CDR3 is CASRNRVGTEAFF. The CDR3 coding sequence is TGTGCCAGCCGAAACAGGGTCGGCACTGAAGCTTTCTTT.

The chain joins TRBV15 to TRBJ1-1; a weak D match, TRBD1 (5 bases). Germline CDR1 LNHNV, CDR2 YYDKDF (reference sequence). This CDR3 spans 13 amino acids. Trimming shortened V by 1 base and J by 8 bases, and 11 bases separated the two germline ends. The CDR3 region has the DNA TGTGCCACCAGCAGAGTTGGGGGGAGGGAAGCTTTCTTT. Translated, it gives CATSRVGGREAFF.

V is TRBV29-1 and J is TRBJ1-2, with D tentatively TRBD1 (6 bases). The CDR3 is 13 residues long. In germline, CDR1 is SQVTM, CDR2 ANQGSEA. V lost 7 bases and J lost 8, with 20 bases in between. The CDR3: CSALGGGARGYTF. The CDR3 DNA sequence: TGCAGCGCCCTCGGCGGGGGGGCTCGAGGCTACACCTTC. Full variable domain (outside the CDR3, taken from reference TRBV29-1 and TRBJ1-2): SAVISQKPSRDICQRGTSLTIQCQVDSQVTMMFWYRQQPGQSLTLIATANQGSEATYESGFVIDKFPISRPNLTFSTLTVSNMSPEDSSIYLCSALGGGARGYTFGSGTRLTVV.

This clone occurred once. This sequence joins TRBV6-6 and TRBJ1-6; tentative D call: TRBD1 (5 bases). The CDR3 contains 12 residues. Trimming took 8 bases from V and 7 from J, leaving 9 bases between them. The germline gives CDR1 MNHNY, CDR2 SVGAGI (reference sequence). The CDR3 sequence: CASFRANSPLHF. CDR3 bases: TGTGCCAGCTTCAGGGCCAATTCACCCCTCCACTTT.

The rearrangement joins TRBV28 to TRBJ2-4, with D maybe TRBD1 (6 bases). Germline V lookup: CDR1 MDHEN, CDR2 SYDVKM. There are 15 residues in the CDR3. Trimming stripped 10 bases from V and 3 bases from J, with 19 bases between. CDR3 residues: CATKEQGSGKNIQYF. The CDR3, as DNA: TGTGCCACCAAAGAACAGGGTTCGGGCAAAAACATTCAGTACTTC. Full variable domain (rest looked up from reference TRBV28 and TRBJ2-4): DVKVTQSSRYLVKRTGEKVFLECVQDMDHENMFWYRQDPGLGLRLIYFSYDVKMKEKGDIPEGYSVSREKKERFSLILESASTNQTSMYLCATKEQGSGKNIQYFGAGTRLSVL.

V is TRBV7-2 and J is TRBJ2-3, with D perhaps given as TRBD1 or TRBD2 (5 bases each). There are 13 residues in the CDR3. The V gene's germline CDR1 is SGHTA and CDR2 FQGNSA. Trimming left V 5 bases short and J 4 bases short, with 10 bases between. CDR3 bases: TGTGCCAGCAGCGTTCGAGGGGCAGATACGCAGTATTTT. Its protein is CASSVRGADTQYF.